The rows below give T cell receptor beta chains drawn from one sample of a study of pediatric ulcerative colitis. Measured with immunoSEQ multiplex PCR; TCRdb has only the in-frame clones, and not every one. The table shows roughly 9,900 clones, with approximately 80% occurring only once. Specimen: gut tissue. These receptors were obtained from a girl aged 5-17 years who was a control in a study of pediatric ulcerative colitis. Each CDR3 is given with its conserved first and last residue. D genes are given only for firm matches. Expanded clones are given a class, and other clones once, few, many or no size at all.

d_call j_call v_call clone_size cdr3_aa cdr3_nt
TRBD1 TRBJ1-2 TRBV6-5 . CASTQGDYGYTF TGTGCCAGCACACAGGGGGATTATGGCTACACCTTC
. TRBJ1-1 TRBV7-2 once CASSLKERAEAFF TGTGCCAGCAGCTTGAAAGAGCGGGCTGAAGCTTTCTTT
. TRBJ1-2 TRBV5-1 . CASKVDVNYGYTF TGCGCCAGCAAGGTAGACGTTAACTATGGCTACACCTTC
TRBD1 TRBJ1-2 TRBV2 once CASRLDRNLYGYTF TGTGCCAGCAGACTGGACAGGAACCTCTATGGCTACACCTTC
. TRBJ2-7 TRBV9 once CASSPRDTTYEQYF TGTGCCAGCAGCCCTCGGGACACTACCTACGAGCAGTACTTC
TRBD2 TRBJ2-2 TRBV11-2 . CASSLGGGSDTGELFF TGTGCCAGCAGCTTAGGGGGCGGGAGTGACACCGGGGAGCTGTTTTTT
TRBD2 TRBJ2-2 TRBV4-2 few CASSPGLADTGELFF TGTGCCAGCAGCCCGGGACTAGCGGACACCGGGGAGCTGTTTTTT
TRBD1 TRBJ2-3 TRBV11-2 . CASRYDRGYTDTQYF TGTGCCAGCAGATACGACAGGGGATACACAGATACGCAGTATTTT
TRBD1 TRBJ2-7 TRBV9 . CASSAQTGAWNEQYF TGTGCCAGCAGCGCCCAGACAGGGGCCTGGAACGAGCAGTACTTC
TRBD1 TRBJ2-1 TRBV7-9 . CASSFGQGAYNEQFF TGTGCCAGCAGCTTCGGACAGGGCGCCTACAATGAGCAGTTCTTC
TRBD2 TRBJ2-7 TRBV11-2 . CASSPGTSGISAYEQYF TGTGCCAGCAGCCCCGGGACTAGCGGGATATCGGCCTACGAGCAGTACTTC
. TRBJ1-1 TRBV15 . CATSGAMGGVAFF TGTGCCACCAGCGGGGCAATGGGGGGCGTAGCTTTCTTT
. TRBJ1-1 TRBV5-1 . CASSYPAIGRRTEAFF TGCGCCAGCAGCTATCCGGCCATAGGACGGAGGACTGAAGCTTTCTTT
. TRBJ2-6 TRBV10-3 . CAIRDGANVLTF TGTGCCATCAGGGATGGGGCCAACGTCCTGACTTTC
. TRBJ1-1 TRBV5-8 . CASSLYQGLMNTEAFF TGTGCCAGCAGCTTGTATCAGGGCCTCATGAACACTGAAGCTTTCTTT
. TRBJ1-2 TRBV30 . CAWSPSNYGYTF TGTGCCTGGAGTCCCTCTAACTATGGCTACACCTTC
TRBD1 TRBJ2-7 TRBV5-1 once CASSFRPGQDSSYEQYF TGCGCCAGCAGCTTTCGCCCGGGACAGGATTCCTCCTACGAGCAGTACTTC
TRBD1 TRBJ2-7 TRBV7-9 . CASSRRDRGYEQYF TGTGCCAGCAGCCGCCGGGACAGGGGGTACGAGCAGTACTTC